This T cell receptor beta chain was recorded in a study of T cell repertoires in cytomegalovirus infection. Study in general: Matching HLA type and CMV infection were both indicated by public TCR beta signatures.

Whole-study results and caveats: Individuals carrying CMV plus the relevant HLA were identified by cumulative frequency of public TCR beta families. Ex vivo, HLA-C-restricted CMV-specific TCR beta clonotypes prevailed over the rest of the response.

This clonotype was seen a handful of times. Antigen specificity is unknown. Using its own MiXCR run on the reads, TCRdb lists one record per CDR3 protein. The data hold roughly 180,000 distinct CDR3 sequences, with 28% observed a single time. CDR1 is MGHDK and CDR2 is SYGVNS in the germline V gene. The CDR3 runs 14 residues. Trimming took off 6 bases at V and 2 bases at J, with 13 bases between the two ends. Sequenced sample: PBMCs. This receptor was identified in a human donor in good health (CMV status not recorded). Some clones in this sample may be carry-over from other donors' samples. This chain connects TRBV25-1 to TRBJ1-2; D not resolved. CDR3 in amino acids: CASREGKGNYGYTF. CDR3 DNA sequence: TGTGCCAGCAGAGAAGGAAAGGGCAACTATGGCTACACCTTC.